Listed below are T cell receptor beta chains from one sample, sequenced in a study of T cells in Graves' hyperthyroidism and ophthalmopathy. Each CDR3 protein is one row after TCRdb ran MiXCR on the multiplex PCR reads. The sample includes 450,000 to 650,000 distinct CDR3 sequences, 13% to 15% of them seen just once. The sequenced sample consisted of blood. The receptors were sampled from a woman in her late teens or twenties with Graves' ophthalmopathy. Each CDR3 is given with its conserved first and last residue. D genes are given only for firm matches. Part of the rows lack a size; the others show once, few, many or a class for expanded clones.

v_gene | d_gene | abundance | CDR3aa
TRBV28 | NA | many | CASSSPGLGVAKNIQYF
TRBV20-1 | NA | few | CSASVYNEQFF
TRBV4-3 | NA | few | CASSQEWGFTDTQYF
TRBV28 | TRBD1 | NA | CASSLWGDRGDYGYTF
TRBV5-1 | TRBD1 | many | CASSSGQGREQYF
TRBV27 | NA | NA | CASSTGGRANTEAFF
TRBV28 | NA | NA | CASRGIPNTEAFF
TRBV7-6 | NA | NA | CASSRDAWRTDTQYF
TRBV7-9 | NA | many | CASRYGGALYNEQFF
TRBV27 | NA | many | CASSLSLGFERRLNTEAFF
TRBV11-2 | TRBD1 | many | CASSLDRTGRDSMNTEAFF
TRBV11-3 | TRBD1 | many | CASSSGQGLSNTGELFF
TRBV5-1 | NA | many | CASSLSGRHTDTQYF
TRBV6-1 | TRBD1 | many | CASIMDRGWAEQYF
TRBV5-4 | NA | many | CASSQTSGVGGNTIYF
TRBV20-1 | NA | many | CSARDRRTYEQYF
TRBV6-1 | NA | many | CASSSHFNEQFF
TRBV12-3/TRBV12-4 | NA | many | CASSTPGTASYEQYF
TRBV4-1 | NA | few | CASSQANFYEQYF
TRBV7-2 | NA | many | CASSSWAGKHTEAFF
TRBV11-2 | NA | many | CASSLGPGHTDTQYF
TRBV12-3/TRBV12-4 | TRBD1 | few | CASILEGAGGYTF
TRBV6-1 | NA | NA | CASSSGATGNTIYF
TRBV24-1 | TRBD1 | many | CATSDLTGGNVGYTF
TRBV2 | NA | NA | CASSESSTASEQFF
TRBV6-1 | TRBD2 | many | CASSEREGYEQYF
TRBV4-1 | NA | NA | CASSLEGGQSQPQHF
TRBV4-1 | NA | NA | CASSYTSRTPQPQHF
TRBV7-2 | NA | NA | CASSLGRGGTLAPLHF
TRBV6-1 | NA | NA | CASSDSLFYEQYF
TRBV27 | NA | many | CASSPGHKGYTF
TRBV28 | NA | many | CASSSAGGHTIYF
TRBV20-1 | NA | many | CSVSRQLGYNEQFF
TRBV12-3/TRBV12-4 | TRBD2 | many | CASRAGTSVNEQFF
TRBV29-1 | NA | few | CSVEGRGATGELFF
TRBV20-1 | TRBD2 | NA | CSARGLAGGQVYNEQFF
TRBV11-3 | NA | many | CASSLYSSGANVLTF
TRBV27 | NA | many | CASSFPGDEQFF
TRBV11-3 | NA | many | CASSLGGGNSYEQYF
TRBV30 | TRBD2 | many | CAWRRSGRGGYEQYF
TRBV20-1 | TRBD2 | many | CSAALGGGAYEQYF
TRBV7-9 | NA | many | CASSTYRETGELFF
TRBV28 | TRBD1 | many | CASRPGQRYNEQFF
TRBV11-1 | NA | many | CASSPMVETYGYTF
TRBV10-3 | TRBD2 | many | CAIKIAGKYNEQFF
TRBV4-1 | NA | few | CASSRHPRERNSPLHF
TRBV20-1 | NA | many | CSARVPQVRDTQYF
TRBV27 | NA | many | CASSLFGPGGLGNSPLHF
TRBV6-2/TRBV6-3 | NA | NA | CASIPVLGLSSYEQYF
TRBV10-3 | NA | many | CAISTSLLGNEQFF
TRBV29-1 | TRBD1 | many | CSVVGQGIPGELFF
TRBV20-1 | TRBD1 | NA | CSARDRANQPQHF
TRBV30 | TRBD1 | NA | CAWSSWDRTFYGYTF